This TCR beta chain was observed in a study of T-cell memory formation after mild COVID-19. Study-wide results and caveats: Contracting clones, day 15 to 85, had balanced CD4/CD8, and later expanders favored CD4+.

A 5'RACE reaction primed in the constant segment made cDNA libraries of TCR alpha and TCR beta, and these carried sample barcodes and UMIs. TCRdb re-analysed the 5' RACE reads in MiXCR, keeping a single row per CDR3 protein. Here the sample spans roughly 190,000 distinct CDR3 sequences, approximately 16% being singletons. Trimming removed 1 base from V and 10 bases from J; junction bases left unmatched: 7. Germline V gene data show CDR1 as SGHTA and CDR2 as FQGNSA. The CDR3 sequence is 15 residues long. With respect to this clonotype: Its antigen is not identified.

The V gene is TRBV7-2, the J gene TRBJ2-1, with 10 positions matching TRBD2. Sequencing was performed on PBMCs or a T cell subset sorted from them (not recorded which). The TCR comes from an adult woman who had mild COVID-19 (a few samples of this study predate the infection). Cell type and time point are not known. The CDR3 nucleotides are TGTGCCAGCAGCTTAGGTCCTAGCGGGAGAGTCGAGCAGTTCTTC. As protein: CASSLGPSGRVEQFF.